This T cell receptor beta chain was recorded in a study of monozygotic twins with cystic fibrosis. With V trimmed by 0 bases and J by 4 bases, 5 bases remained unmatched. The CDR3 spans 14 residues. Germline values: CDR1 GTSNPN, CDR2 SVGIG (reference sequence). The repertoire was sequenced with immunoSEQ multiplex PCR; TCRdb's copy has only in-frame clones and lacks some. The top ten hold approximately 0.5% of the sample, which has 25,000 to 30,000 clones, 90% seen once. This sequence joins TRBV30 and TRBJ1-2; 7 bases are shared with TRBD1. The sequenced sample was blood. The clonotype originates from a girl aged 2 to 9 with cystic fibrosis. This chain's CDR3 is CAWSVTGTPYGYTF. In DNA, the CDR3 is TGTGCCTGGAGTGTGACAGGGACACCCTATGGCTACACCTTC.